This T cell receptor beta chain derives from a study of shared T cell receptors in the human thymus. Germline V lookup: CDR1 SGHNT, CDR2 YYREEE (reference sequence). The CDR3 length is 15 residues. With respect to this clone: At one end, the junction sequence differs from germline, possibly due to a read error.

The repertoire was sequenced with immunoSEQ multiplex PCR; TCRdb's copy has only in-frame clones and lacks some. The table includes hundreds of thousands of clones, about 89% detected once. These same data were also listed under a study on human thymus T cells. From that study: Corrective surgery for congenital heart defects was being performed on the healthy Finnish infants who were the donors. Corrective cardiac surgery supplied the resected thymus tissue. Thymic and blood repertoires appeared to display a bias in their usage of V and J genes.

This TCR derives from a boy in the first two years of life with a congenital heart defect. The sample was thymocytes. The rearrangement uses TRBV5-4 and TRBJ2-7; 8 bases agree with TRBD1. The CDR3 DNA is TGTGCCGGCAGCCCCGACAGGGGACCCTCCTACGAGCAGTACTTC. Residues: CAGSPDRGPSYEQYF.